The 32 T cell receptor beta chains presented below share a single source sample, sequenced in a study of cytomegalovirus exposure and HLA in healthy donors. The PCR ran on 60 Vbeta and 13 Jbeta primers. Sequencing used immunoSEQ multiplex PCR; TCRdb keeps in-frame clones, though not all of them. Of more than 85,000 clones in the sample, roughly 80% are singletons; the top ten hold roughly 1.9%. Specimen: PBMCs. The receptors shown here come from a boy aged 5-17 years in good health and CMV-seronegative.

This clone was seen a few times. The chain uses TRBV6-4 and TRBJ2-6; no clear D gene. CDR1 and CDR2 (germline): MRHNA, SNTAGT. The CDR3 spans 15 residues. Trimming cost V 4 bases and J 0 bases, with 7 bases left between them. The CDR3 here is CASSVSSSGANVLTF. The CDR3 nucleotides are TGTGCCAGCAGTGTTAGTAGCTCTGGGGCCAACGTCCTGACTTTC.

This chain links TRBV18 with TRBJ1-4; D is possibly TRBD1 (6 bases). The V gene's germline CDR1 is KGHSH and CDR2 LQKENI. CDR3 size: 15 residues. V lost 2 bases and J lost 7, with 14 bases in between. The CDR3 reads CASSPYGGQVEKLFF. In DNA form, the CDR3 reads TGTGCCAGCTCACCATACGGGGGGCAGGTTGAAAAACTGTTTTTT.

The chain employs TRBV5-1 and TRBJ1-2; D unclear. From germline, CDR1 is SGHRS and CDR2 YFSETQ. The length of the CDR3 is 16 residues. V lost 0 bases to trimming and J lost 0 bases, with 12 bases between them. CDR3 loop: CASSLVAQKPNYGYTF. Here the CDR3 DNA reads TGCGCCAGCAGCTTGGTCGCTCAGAAACCTAACTATGGCTACACCTTC.

The chain recombines TRBV25-1 with TRBJ2-3, with 8 nucleotides matching TRBD2. V gave up 6 bases and J gave up 1 base; unmatched junction bases: 6. The CDR3 spans 15 residues. CDR1 is MGHDK and CDR2 is SYGVNS in the germline V gene. This CDR3 reads CASSVAGPRTDTQYF. Written as DNA, the CDR3 is TGTGCCAGCAGCGTAGCGGGGCCCCGCACAGATACGCAGTATTTT.

The table lists this clone with a few counts. The chain joins TRBV19 to TRBJ2-2; the match to TRBD2 covers 7 bases. Trimming removed 5 bases from V and 7 bases from J; junction bases left unmatched: 7. The CDR3 extends over 14 amino acids. Germline lookup yields CDR1 LNHDA and CDR2 SQIVND (reference sequence). CDR3 sequence (DNA): TGTGCCAGTAGTCGGGGAGGGTCCGGCGGGGAGCTGTTTTTT. This sequence encodes CASSRGGSGGELFF. The complete variable domain, with remaining parts taken from reference TRBV19 and TRBJ2-2, reads DGGITQSPKYLFRKEGQNVTLSCEQNLNHDAMYWYRQDPGQGLRLIYYSQIVNDFQKGDIAEGYSVSREKKESFPLTVTSAQKNPTAFYLCASSRGGSGGELFFGEGSRLTVL.

This chain uses TRBV28 with TRBJ2-5; 7 nucleotides match TRBD2. The CDR3 consists of 13 residues. CDR1 MDHEN and CDR2 SYDVKM come from the germline V gene. The trim removed 8 bases at V and 2 bases at J, leaving 5 bases unmatched. CDR3 protein: CASGLAVQETQYF. The CDR3 DNA follows: TGTGCCAGCGGTCTAGCGGTTCAAGAGACCCAGTACTTC. Variable domain in full (rest from reference TRBV28 and TRBJ2-5): DVKVTQSSRYLVKRTGEKVFLECVQDMDHENMFWYRQDPGLGLRLIYFSYDVKMKEKGDIPEGYSVSREKKERFSLILESASTNQTSMYLCASGLAVQETQYFGPGTRLLVL.

The J gene is TRBJ1-4, the V gene TRBV2, with TRBD1 matching 7 bases. The V gene's germline CDR1 is SNHLY and CDR2 FYNNEI. The CDR3 length is 14 residues. Trimming at V came to 6 bases and at J to 4 bases, leaving 5 bases not matched to a gene. The CDR3 is CASRGQTNNEKLFF. CDR3 in DNA: TGTGCCAGCAGGGGACAGACCAATAATGAAAAACTGTTTTTT.

In this sample, this clone turned up a few times. CDR3 in DNA: TGTGCCAGCAGCCTGGGGGCCTCCAATGTAGGGGGCGGTATAGGGCAGTATTTT. Protein product: CASSLGASNVGGGIGQYF. The gene calls are TRBV7-8 and TRBJ2-3; 7 bases are a match to TRBD1. The V segment lost 5 bases and the J segment 11 bases; nucleotides outside the gene matches: 25. Germline loops: CDR1 SGHVS, CDR2 FQNEAQ. The CDR3 runs to 18 residues.

The chain has TRBV6-1 and TRBJ2-5, with D perhaps TRBD1 (6 bases). V was trimmed by 2 bases and J by 4 bases, leaving 14 bases between them. This CDR3 is built from 15 residues. The germline V gene encodes CDR1 MNHNS and CDR2 SASEGT. The CDR3 spells CASSELPGVGETQYF. In DNA form, the CDR3 reads TGTGCCAGCAGTGAACTGCCAGGGGTGGGAGAGACCCAGTACTTC.

A single count supports this clone. The chain joins TRBV9 to TRBJ2-3; 11 bases agree with TRBD2. CDR1 and CDR2 from the germline V gene are SGDLS and YYNGEE. The CDR3 has 15 residues. Unmatched junction bases numbered 6, after V lost 4 bases and J lost 5 bases. CDR3 coding DNA: TGTGCCAGCAGCCAGGGCGGACTAGCGGGAGATACGCAGTATTTT. Translating it yields CASSQGGLAGDTQYF.

This chain uses TRBV5-4 with TRBJ2-3; D is unresolved. The germline V gene has CDR1 SGHNT and CDR2 YYREEE (reference sequence). V lost 6 bases and J lost 4, with 12 bases in between. CDR3 size: 13 residues. The DNA for the CDR3 is TGTGCCAGCACGGCGGAGTTAGCAGATACGCAGTATTTT. This translates into CASTAELADTQYF. Together with reference TRBV5-4 and TRBJ2-3, the CDR3 gives the full variable domain: ETGVTQSPTHLIKTRGQQVTLRCSSQSGHNTVSWYQQALGQGPQFIFQYYREEENGRGNFPPRFSGLQFPNYSSELNVNALELDDSALYLCASTAELADTQYFGPGTRLTVL.

About this clone itself: One end of the junction fails to match germline, which may point to a read error. J is TRBJ2-7 and V is TRBV29-1; 7 bases line up with TRBD1. CDR3 length equals 9 residues. Germline CDR1 reads SQVTM; CDR2 reads ANQGSEA. The CDR3 reads CSVGVTGPF. The CDR3 DNA sequence: TGCAGCGTTGGTGTGACAGGGCCATTC.

Only one count was recorded for this clone. This sequence joins TRBV27 and TRBJ2-7, with D unresolved. CDR1 and CDR2 from the germline V gene are MNHEY and SMNVEV (reference sequence). Trimming removed 5 bases at V and 3 bases at J, with 5 bases between. The CDR3 length is 11 residues. The CDR3 protein is CASSRLYEQYF. CDR3 in DNA: TGTGCCAGCAGTCGTCTCTACGAGCAGTACTTC.

For the CDR3, the DNA is TGTGCCAGCAGCTTCTCTCGGGACAGGGGGTTGAACACTGAAGCTTTCTTT. Protein product: CASSFSRDRGLNTEAFF. The chain links TRBV11-2 to TRBJ1-1; 11 bases map to TRBD1. The CDR3 covers 17 residues. V was pared by 3 bases and J by 0 bases, with 6 bases of the junction left unmatched. The germline gives CDR1 SGHAT, CDR2 FQNNGV.

This clone was picked up a small number of times. The chain links TRBV2 to TRBJ2-1; 11 nucleotides match TRBD2. V was clipped by 4 bases and J by 3 bases; unmatched bases: 14. The CDR3 is made up of 19 amino acids. Germline CDR1 SNHLY, CDR2 FYNNEI. The DNA for the CDR3 is TGTGCCAGCAGTGGAGCCCCTCTAGCGGGGGGTTCCATCTACAATGAGCAGTTCTTC. It translates to CASSGAPLAGGSIYNEQFF.

This chain joins TRBV30 and TRBJ1-3, with 7 nucleotides matching TRBD1. The V and J ends lost 4 bases and 3 bases, in that order; junction bases with no gene match: 3. The germline CDR1 and CDR2 sequences are GTSNPN and SVGIG (reference sequence). CDR3 size: 13 residues. The CDR3 DNA follows: TGTGCCTGGAAGACAGGGAATGGAAACACCATATATTTT. The encoded protein is CAWKTGNGNTIYF.

In DNA form, the CDR3 reads TGTGCCAGCAGTAGAGGCCTCGACTCAGGAAACACCATATATTTT. This codes for CASSRGLDSGNTIYF. The chain carries TRBV6-1 and TRBJ1-3; the D is unclear. The V end lost 5 bases, the J end lost 4 bases, and 15 bases lay between the germline ends. Germline lookup yields CDR1 MNHNS and CDR2 SASEGT. This CDR3 has 15 residues.

J is TRBJ2-7 and V is TRBV30; 12 bases align to TRBD1. J was trimmed by 9 bases and V by 1 base; bases with no gene match: 4. The CDR3 covers 13 residues. The germline CDR1 and CDR2 sequences are GTSNPN and SVGIG (reference sequence). The CDR3 DNA sequence: TGTGCCTGGAGTGGGGACAGGGGGCCTGGGCAGTACTTC. This codes for CAWSGDRGPGQYF.

On this clone itself: The junction departs from the called germline gene at one end, perhaps through a read error. V gene TRBV7-9 combines with J gene TRBJ2-2; 7 positions agree with TRBD2. Per the germline V gene, CDR1 is SEHNR and CDR2 is FQNEAQ (reference sequence). The CDR3 is 16 amino acids. CDR3 amino acids: CASSLRSRENAGELFF. The CDR3 region has the DNA TGTGCCAGCAGCTTGCGTTCGCGGGAGAACGCCGGGGAGCTGTTTTTT.

This clone was counted once. The rearrangement links TRBV4-3 to TRBJ2-5; a possible D gene is TRBD1 (7 bases). V lost 1 base to trimming and J lost 4 bases, with 19 bases between them. Germline V lookup: CDR1 LGHNA, CDR2 YSLEER. The CDR3 covers 17 residues. Here the CDR3 reads CASSQVASSEGAETQYF. CDR3 coding DNA: TGCGCCAGCAGCCAAGTTGCTTCTAGCGAGGGGGCAGAGACCCAGTACTTC.

The rearrangement uses TRBV7-2 and TRBJ2-1; D is unresolved. CDR1 is SGHTA and CDR2 is FQGNSA in the germline V gene. Trimming cost V 5 bases and J 2 bases, with 13 bases left between them. The CDR3 has 15 amino acids. The CDR3 spells CASSTEHSTYNEQFF. In nucleotides, the CDR3 is TGTGCCAGCAGCACCGAGCATTCCACCTACAATGAGCAGTTCTTC. Drawing the rest from reference TRBV7-2 and TRBJ2-1, the complete variable domain is GAGVSQSPSNKVTEKGKDVELRCDPISGHTALYWYRQSLGQGLEFLIYFQGNSAPDKSGLPSDRFSAERTGGSVSTLTIQRTQQEDSAVYLCASSTEHSTYNEQFFGPGTRLTVL.

Points on this clone: Germline is not matched at one junction end, which may reflect a read error. The chain couples TRBV7-7 to TRBJ2-4; D uncertain. Looked up from germline, CDR1 is SSHAT and CDR2 is FNYEAQ (reference sequence). The CDR3 is 15 residues long. CDR3 sequence (DNA): TGTGCTAGCAGCTTCCACAACGTGACCAAAAACATTCAGTACTTC. This gives the protein CASSFHNVTKNIQYF.

The chain has TRBV5-4 and TRBJ1-1; TRBD1 aligns across 12 bases. The CDR3 is 15 amino acids. From germline, CDR1 is SGHNT and CDR2 YYREEE (reference sequence). J gave up 7 bases and V 4 bases, and 8 bases lay outside the gene matches. The CDR3 DNA reads TGTGCCAGCAGCCCAGGGACAGGGGGCCGTGGTGAAGCTTTCTTT. It yields the protein CASSPGTGGRGEAFF.

V usage is TRBV7-2 and J usage is TRBJ1-6; 8 bases align to TRBD1. Germline lookup yields CDR1 SGHTA and CDR2 FQGNSA. The V segment lost 6 bases and the J segment 7 bases; nucleotides outside the gene matches: 8. This CDR3 region has 15 residues. The CDR3 coding sequence is TGTGCCAGCAGGGCGGGGCAGGGGGCAAATTCACCCCTCCACTTT. The encoded protein is CASRAGQGANSPLHF.

The DNA for the CDR3 is TGCGCCAGCAGCCTTGCCCGGACAGGCTTATCCTACGAGCAGTACTTC. Its protein is CASSLARTGLSYEQYF. This sequence joins TRBV4-3 and TRBJ2-7, with TRBD1 matching 7 bases. V gave up 4 bases and J gave up 1 base; unmatched junction bases: 10. CDR3 length: 16 residues. Germline-derived CDR1 and CDR2 are LGHNA and YSLEER.

The chain has TRBV4-1 and TRBJ1-1, with D unclear. CDR1 and CDR2 (germline): MGHRA, YSYEKL. Trimming left V 1 base short and J 5 bases short, with 11 bases between. CDR3 size: 14 residues. The CDR3 region has the DNA TGCGCCAGCAGCCAAGGCTGGGAGAGGACTGAAGCTTTCTTT. Protein: CASSQGWERTEAFF.

The CDR3 sequence is CASSLGRTPDTQYF. Here the CDR3 DNA reads TGTGCCAGCAGCTTAGGCAGGACACCAGATACGCAGTATTTT. The rearrangement links TRBV7-3 to TRBJ2-3, with D possibly being TRBD1 (5 bases). This CDR3 is 14 amino acids long. In germline, CDR1 is SGHTA, CDR2 FQGTGA. Trimming took 2 bases from V and 4 from J, leaving 10 bases between them.

The rearrangement joins TRBV5-1 to TRBJ1-1; 8 bases are a match to TRBD1. This CDR3 is built from 15 residues. The germline V gene has CDR1 SGHRS and CDR2 YFSETQ. The V segment lost 4 bases and the J segment 4 bases; nucleotides outside the gene matches: 9. CDR3 in amino acids: CASSTGTGLSTEAFF. CDR3 DNA: TGCGCCAGCAGCACCGGGACAGGTTTAAGCACTGAAGCTTTCTTT. Variable domain in full (rest from reference TRBV5-1 and TRBJ1-1): KAGVTQTPRYLIKTRGQQVTLSCSPISGHRSVSWYQQTPGQGLQFLFEYFSETQRNKGNFPGRFSGRQFSNSRSEMNVSTLELGDSALYLCASSTGTGLSTEAFFGQGTRLTVV.

The chain joins TRBV5-1 to TRBJ1-5; a weak D match, TRBD1 (6 bases). Per germline, CDR1 SGHRS and CDR2 YFSETQ. This CDR3 comprises 14 residues. Trimming shortened V by 3 bases and J by 4 bases, and 11 bases separated the two germline ends. Here the CDR3 DNA reads TGCGCCAGCAGCTCGACAGGAGATAATCAGCCCCAGCATTTT. Translating it yields CASSSTGDNQPQHF.

This clone occurred a few times. J is TRBJ2-3 and V is TRBV10-2; 7 nucleotides align to TRBD2. This CDR3 is 16 amino acids long. Germline V lookup: CDR1 WSHSY, CDR2 SAAADI. Germline trimming cut 2 bases from V and 1 base from J; bases unmatched to any gene: 6. CDR3 DNA sequence: TGCGCCAGCAGTGAGCCTAGCGGACTTGGCACAGATACGCAGTATTTT. This gives the protein CASSEPSGLGTDTQYF.

This rearrangement joins TRBV28 to TRBJ2-7, with 8 bases matching TRBD2. Germline V gene lookup returns CDR1 MDHEN and CDR2 SYDVKM. This CDR3 has 14 amino acids. V gave up 3 bases and J gave up 2 bases; unmatched junction bases: 3. The CDR3 is CASSLGGGTYEQYF. The CDR3 DNA reads TGTGCCAGCAGTTTGGGCGGGGGGACCTACGAGCAGTACTTC.

The V call is TRBV5-1, the J call TRBJ2-1; D perhaps matches TRBD2 (6 bases). V shed 0 bases and J shed 8 bases, with 15 bases lying between them. The V gene's germline CDR1 is SGHRS and CDR2 YFSETQ. The CDR3 sequence is 15 residues long. As DNA, the CDR3 is TGCGCCAGCAGCTTGGGCGGAGGGATTCTGGATGAGCAGTTCTTC. It codes for CASSLGGGILDEQFF.